This T cell receptor beta chain stems from a study of control samples from healthy donors and cancer patients. The protocol was immunoSEQ multiplex PCR, while the TCRdb copy is restricted to in-frame clones and leaves out a portion. The table includes some 130,000 clones, about 90% detected once. The CDR3 has 17 residues. Germline values: CDR1 SGDLS, CDR2 YYNGEE. Trimming cost V 2 bases and J 4 bases; bases outside gene matches: 13. The sequenced material came from blood. The clonotype originates from a woman aged 50 to 60 in good health. This chain links TRBV9 with TRBJ2-3; 7 nucleotides agree with TRBD2. In DNA form, the CDR3 reads TGTGCCAGCAGCGTCCCCTCCTGGGGGAGGGTCCCAGATACGCAGTATTTT. Its protein is CASSVPSWGRVPDTQYF.